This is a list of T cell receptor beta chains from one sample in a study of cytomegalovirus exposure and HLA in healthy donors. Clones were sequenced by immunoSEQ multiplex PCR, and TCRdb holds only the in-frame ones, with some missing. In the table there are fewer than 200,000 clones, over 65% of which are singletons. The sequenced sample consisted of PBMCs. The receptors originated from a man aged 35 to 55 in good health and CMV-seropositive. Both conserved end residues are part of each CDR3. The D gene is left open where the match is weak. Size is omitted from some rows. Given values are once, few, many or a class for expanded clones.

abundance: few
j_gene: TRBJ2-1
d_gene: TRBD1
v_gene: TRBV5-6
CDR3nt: TGTGCCAGCAGCTTTGGGACAGCCGTTAAGTACAATGAGCAGTTCTTC
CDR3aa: CASSFGTAVKYNEQFF

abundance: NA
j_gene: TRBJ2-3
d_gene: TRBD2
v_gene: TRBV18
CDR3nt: TGTGCCAGCTCACCAAGGACTAGCGGGGTTGGGGCAGATACGCAGTATTTT
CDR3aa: CASSPRTSGVGADTQYF

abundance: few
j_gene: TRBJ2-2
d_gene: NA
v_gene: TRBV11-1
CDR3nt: TGTGCCAGCAGCTTAAACAGGGACCAATTCGCCGGGGAGCTGTTTTTT
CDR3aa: CASSLNRDQFAGELFF

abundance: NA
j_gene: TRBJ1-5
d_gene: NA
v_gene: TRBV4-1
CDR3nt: TGCGCCAGCAGCCATTCGGACAGCAACAATCAGCCCCAGCATTTT
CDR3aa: CASSHSDSNNQPQHF

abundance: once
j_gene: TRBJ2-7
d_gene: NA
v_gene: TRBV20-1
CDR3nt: TGCAGCGGCGAGAGGGACGAGCAGTACTTC
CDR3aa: CSGERDEQYF

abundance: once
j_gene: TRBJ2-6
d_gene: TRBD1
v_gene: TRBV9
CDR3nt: TGTGCCAGCAGCGTAGAGGGGGCGCGGGCCAACGTCCTGACTTTC
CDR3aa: CASSVEGARANVLTF

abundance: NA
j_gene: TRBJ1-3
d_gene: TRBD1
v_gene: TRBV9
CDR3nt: TGTGCCAGCAGCCAACAGGGGGACGGGGGAAACACCATATATTTT
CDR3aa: CASSQQGDGGNTIYF

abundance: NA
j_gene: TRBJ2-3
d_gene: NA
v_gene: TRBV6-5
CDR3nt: TGTGCCAGCAGCCTTGGGGCCCCCACCGATACGCAGTATTTT
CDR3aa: CASSLGAPTDTQYF

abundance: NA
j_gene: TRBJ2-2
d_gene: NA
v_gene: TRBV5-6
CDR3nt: TGTGCCAGCAGCCCCCAGTCATTCGGGGAGCTGTTTTTT
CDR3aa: CASSPQSFGELFF

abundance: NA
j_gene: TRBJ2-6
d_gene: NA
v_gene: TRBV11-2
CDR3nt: TGTGCCAGCTCCGGGGGCTCTGGGGCCAACGTCCTGACTTTC
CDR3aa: CASSGGSGANVLTF

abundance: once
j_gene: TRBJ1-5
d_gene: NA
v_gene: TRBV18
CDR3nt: TGTGCCAGCTCAAGGAGCGGAGATAGCAATCAGCCCCAGCATTTT
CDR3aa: CASSRSGDSNQPQHF

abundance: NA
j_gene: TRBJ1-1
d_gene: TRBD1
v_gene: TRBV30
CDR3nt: TGTGCCTGGAGTCCAGGGGGAGAAGCTTTCTTT
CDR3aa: CAWSPGGEAFF

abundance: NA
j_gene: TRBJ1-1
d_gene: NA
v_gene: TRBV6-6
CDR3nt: TGTGCCAGCAGTTACTCTGGCGGCCCCACTGAAGCTTTCTTT
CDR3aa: CASSYSGGPTEAFF

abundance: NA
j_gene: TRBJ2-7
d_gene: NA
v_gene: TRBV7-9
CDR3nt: TGTGCCAGCAGCGGCCAGGGAAAAGTCTACGAGCAGTACTTC
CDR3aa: CASSGQGKVYEQYF

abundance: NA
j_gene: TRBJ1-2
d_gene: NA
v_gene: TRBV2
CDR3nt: TGTGCCAGCAGGGCGGGGTATGGCTACACCTTC
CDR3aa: CASRAGYGYTF

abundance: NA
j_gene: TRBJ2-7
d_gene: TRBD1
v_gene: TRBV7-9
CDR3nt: TGTGCCAGCAGCTTTAGACAGGGGGCAGGGGAGCAGTACTTC
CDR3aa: CASSFRQGAGEQYF

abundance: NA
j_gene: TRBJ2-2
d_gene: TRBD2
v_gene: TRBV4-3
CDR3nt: TGCGCCAGCAGCCCACTAGCGGGGGGCCTCACCGGGGAGCTGTTTTTT
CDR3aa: CASSPLAGGLTGELFF

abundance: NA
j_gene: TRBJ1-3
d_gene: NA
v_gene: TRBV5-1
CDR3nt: TGCGCCAGCAGCCCGGGATGGGGTAACACCATATATTTT
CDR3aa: CASSPGWGNTIYF

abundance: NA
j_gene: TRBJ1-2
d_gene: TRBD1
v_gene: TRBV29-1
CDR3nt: TGCAGCGTTGATGACAGGGTGGGCTATGGCTACACCTTC
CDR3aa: CSVDDRVGYGYTF

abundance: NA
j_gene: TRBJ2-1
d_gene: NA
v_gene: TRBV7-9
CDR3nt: TGTGCCAGCAGCTTAAGAGACAGCCATGAGCAGTTCTTC
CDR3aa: CASSLRDSHEQFF

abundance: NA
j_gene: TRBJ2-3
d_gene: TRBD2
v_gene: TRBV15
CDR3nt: TGTGCCACCAGCAGGCCCCTAGCGGGGGATCGCACAGATACGCAGTATTTT
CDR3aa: CATSRPLAGDRTDTQYF

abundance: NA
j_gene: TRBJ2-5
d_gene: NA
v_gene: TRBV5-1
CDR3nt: TGCGCCAGCCGACTAGACCAAGAGACCCAGTACTTC
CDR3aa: CASRLDQETQYF

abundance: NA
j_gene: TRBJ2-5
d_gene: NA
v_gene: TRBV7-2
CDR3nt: TGTGCCAGCAGCCATCAAGAGACCCAGTACTTC
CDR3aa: CASSHQETQYF

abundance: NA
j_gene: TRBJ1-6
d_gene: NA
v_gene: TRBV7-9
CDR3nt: TGTGCCAGCTTAGACGGGGGGGTTTTGGATTCACCCCTCCACTTT
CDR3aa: CASLDGGVLDSPLHF

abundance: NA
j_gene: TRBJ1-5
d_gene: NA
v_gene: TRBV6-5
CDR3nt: TGTGCCACCGCGGCCTATAGCAATCAGCCCCAGCATTTT
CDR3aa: CATAAYSNQPQHF

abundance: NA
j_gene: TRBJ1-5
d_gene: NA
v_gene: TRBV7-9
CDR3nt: TGTGCCAGCAGCCCCTCGCAGGGTGTGGATCAGCCCCAGCATTTT
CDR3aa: CASSPSQGVDQPQHF

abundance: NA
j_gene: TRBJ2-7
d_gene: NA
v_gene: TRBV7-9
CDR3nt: TGTGCCAGCAGCTTAGGAGGGACAGGGACTAGCGAGCAGTACTTC
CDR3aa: CASSLGGTGTSEQYF

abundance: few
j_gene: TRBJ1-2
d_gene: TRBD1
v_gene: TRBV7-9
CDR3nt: TGTGCCAGCAGCGAGAGACAGGGAGCTGTGGGTTACACCTTC
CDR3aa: CASSERQGAVGYTF

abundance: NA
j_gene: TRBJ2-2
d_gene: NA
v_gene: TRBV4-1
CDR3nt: TGCGCCAGCAGGAATGGGCCCGGGGAGCTGTTTTTT
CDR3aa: CASRNGPGELFF

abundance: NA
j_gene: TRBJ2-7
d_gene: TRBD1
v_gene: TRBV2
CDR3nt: TGTGCCAGCAGTAAGTTCGGGACAGGGTACGAGCAGTACTTC
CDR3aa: CASSKFGTGYEQYF

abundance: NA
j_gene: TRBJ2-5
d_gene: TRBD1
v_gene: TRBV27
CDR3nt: TGTGCCAGCAGACTTGAACAGGGGAGAGAGACCCAGTACTTC
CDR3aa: CASRLEQGRETQYF

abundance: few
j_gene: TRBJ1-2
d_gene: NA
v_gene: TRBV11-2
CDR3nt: TGTGCCAGCAGCACCAATCAGGGGACTGGCTACACCTTC
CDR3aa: CASSTNQGTGYTF

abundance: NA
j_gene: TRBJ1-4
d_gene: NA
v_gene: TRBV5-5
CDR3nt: TGTGCCAGCAGTTTTGGACACATCGGGACTTCTAAAAGAGAAAAACTGTTTTTT
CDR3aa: CASSFGHIGTSKREKLFF

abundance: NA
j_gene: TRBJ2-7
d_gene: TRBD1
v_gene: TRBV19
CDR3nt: TGTGCCAGTTCCCGTCAGACAGGGGGGACTTTCTTCGAGCAGTACTTC
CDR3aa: CASSRQTGGTFFEQYF

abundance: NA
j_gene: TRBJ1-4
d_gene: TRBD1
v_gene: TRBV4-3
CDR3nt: TGCGCCAGCAGCCCCTTCGGAGGACAGGGTTATGAAAAACTGTTTTTT
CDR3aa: CASSPFGGQGYEKLFF

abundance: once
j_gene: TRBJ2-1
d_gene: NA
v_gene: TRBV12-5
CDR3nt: TGTGCTAGTGGTTTGGCAGGGCCCTTTGTGAATGAGCAGTTCTTC
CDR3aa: CASGLAGPFVNEQFF

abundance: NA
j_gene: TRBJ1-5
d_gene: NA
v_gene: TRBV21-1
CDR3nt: TGTGCCAGCAACCTAGGGAGGGGGCAGCCCCAGCATTTT
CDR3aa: CASNLGRGQPQHF

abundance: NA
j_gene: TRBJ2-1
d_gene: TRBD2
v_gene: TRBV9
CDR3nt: TGTGCCAGCAGCCTGACCCTAGCGGGGGGAGACAATGAGCAGTTCTTC
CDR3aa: CASSLTLAGGDNEQFF

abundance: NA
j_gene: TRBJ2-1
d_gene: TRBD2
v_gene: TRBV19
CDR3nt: TGTGCCAGTAGTATAGCTCAACTAGCGGGGTATGAGCAGTTCTTC
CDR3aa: CASSIAQLAGYEQFF

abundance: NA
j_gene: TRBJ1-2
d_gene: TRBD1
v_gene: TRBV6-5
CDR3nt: TGTGCCAGCAGTTACGCCCAGGGGGGTAACTATGGCTACACCTTC
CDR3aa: CASSYAQGGNYGYTF

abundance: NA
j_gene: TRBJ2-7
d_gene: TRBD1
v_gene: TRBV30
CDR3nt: TGTGCCTGGAGTGGGACAGGGGACTACGAGCAGTACTTC
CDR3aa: CAWSGTGDYEQYF

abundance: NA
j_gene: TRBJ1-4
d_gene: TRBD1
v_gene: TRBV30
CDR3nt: TGTGCCTGGAGTGAAGGGACAGGTGAAAAACTGTTTTTT
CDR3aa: CAWSEGTGEKLFF

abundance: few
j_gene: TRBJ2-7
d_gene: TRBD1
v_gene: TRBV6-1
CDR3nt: TGTGCCATTCCGGGACAGGGTGGGTACGAGCAGTACTTC
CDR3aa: CAIPGQGGYEQYF

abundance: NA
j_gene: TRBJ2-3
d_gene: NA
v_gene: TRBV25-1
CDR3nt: TGTGCCAGCAGTGCCGGGACATACGAGGGCGATACGCAGTATTTT
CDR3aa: CASSAGTYEGDTQYF

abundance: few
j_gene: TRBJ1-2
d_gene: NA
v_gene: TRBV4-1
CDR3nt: TGCGCCAGCAGCTCATTCCCCAGCTATGGCTACACCTTC
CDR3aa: CASSSFPSYGYTF

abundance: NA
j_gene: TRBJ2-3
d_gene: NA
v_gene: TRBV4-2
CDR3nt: TGTGCCAGCAGCCAAGAAGGGAGGATCACAGATACGCAGTATTTT
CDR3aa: CASSQEGRITDTQYF

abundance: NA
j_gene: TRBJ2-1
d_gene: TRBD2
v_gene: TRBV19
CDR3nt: TGTGCCAGTAGTGACTCCGGGACTAGCGGGGGAGTCCTTCAGTTCTTC
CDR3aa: CASSDSGTSGGVLQFF

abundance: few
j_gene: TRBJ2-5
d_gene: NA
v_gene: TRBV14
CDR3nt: TGTGCCAGCAGCAGACAGCTGCAAGAGACCCAGTACTTC
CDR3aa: CASSRQLQETQYF

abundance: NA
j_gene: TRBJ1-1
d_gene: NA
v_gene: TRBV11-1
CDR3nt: TGTGCCAGCAGCTCCCCCGCTCGGGACACTGAAGCTTTCTTT
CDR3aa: CASSSPARDTEAFF